The T cell receptor beta chain described here comes from a study of naive and memory T cell subsets. The germline V gene encodes CDR1 SGHRS and CDR2 YFSETQ. V was cut by 2 bases and J by 6 bases, with 11 bases left in between. The CDR3 contains 13 residues. Ligated cDNA underwent four rounds of PCR with nested alpha and beta constant region primers and SP2. Blood and skin TCR RNA was reverse transcribed with alpha and beta constant primers. TCRdb recomputed calls from the UMI-ligation and nested PCR reads with MiXCR, one row per CDR3 protein. The sample yields over 11,000 distinct CDR3 sequences, roughly 5% seen once. As to treatment: skin biopsy from PPD injection site in Mantoux-positive individual. A UMI-containing oligonucleotide was joined by 3' ligation to the TCR cDNA template. Tuberculin skin test biopsies were taken where PPD was injected in Mantoux-positive people. Reverse transcription used DNase-treated unsorted total RNA, aiming for about 1 to 1000 ng.

The sample was skin, taken from a tuberculin skin test site. The J gene is TRBJ1-1, the V gene TRBV5-1, with D possibly matching TRBD1 (5 bases). The TCR originated in an adult in good health. CDR3 loop: CASSFGADPEAFF. CDR3 DNA: TGCGCCAGCAGCTTTGGGGCCGACCCTGAAGCTTTCTTT. The full variable domain, rest sourced from reference TRBV5-1 and TRBJ1-1, is KAGVTQTPRYLIKTRGQQVTLSCSPISGHRSVSWYQQTPGQGLQFLFEYFSETQRNKGNFPGRFSGRQFSNSRSEMNVSTLELGDSALYLCASSFGADPEAFFGQGTRLTVV.